A single sample is the source of the 32 T cell receptor beta chains below, sequenced in a study of cytomegalovirus exposure and HLA in healthy donors. The PCR contained 60 Vbeta and 13 Jbeta primers. TCRdb's table, derived via immunoSEQ multiplex PCR, lists solely in-frame clones and lacks some. The table records 150,000 to 250,000 clones, approximately 78% of them present only once. The sequenced material came from PBMCs. The receptors originated from a woman aged 50 to 60 in good health and CMV-seropositive.

This clone was counted between two and nine times. The rearrangement uses TRBV6-5 and TRBJ1-5, with 7 bases matching TRBD1. Germline CDR1 and CDR2: MNHEY and SVGAGI. The CDR3 runs to 12 residues. Trimming cost V 10 bases and J 3 bases; bases outside gene matches: 3. The CDR3: CATGGPNQPQHF. The CDR3 region has the DNA TGTGCCACAGGGGGACCCAATCAGCCCCAGCATTTT.

V usage is TRBV11-3 and J usage is TRBJ2-2, with D perhaps matching TRBD2 (7 bases). The CDR3 runs to 15 residues. Trimming removed 4 bases from V and 9 bases from J, with 18 bases in between. Germline V gene sequence: CDR1 SGHNT, CDR2 YENEEA. The CDR3 here is CASSSGGAGARELFF. The CDR3 DNA reads as TGTGCCAGCAGCTCTGGGGGGGCGGGAGCCCGGGAGCTGTTTTTT.

The chain couples TRBV9 to TRBJ2-7, with D perhaps TRBD1 (5 bases). The V end was cut by 4 bases, the J end by 0 bases, with 17 bases between. CDR3 length: 16 amino acids. Looked up from germline, CDR1 is SGDLS and CDR2 is YYNGEE. CDR3 protein: CASSPRTDIRSYEQYF. The CDR3 coding sequence is TGTGCCAGCAGCCCAAGGACGGACATACGCTCCTACGAGCAGTACTTC. The complete variable domain, with remaining parts taken from reference TRBV9 and TRBJ2-7, reads DSGVTQTPKHLITATGQRVTLRCSPRSGDLSVYWYQQSLDQGLQFLIQYYNGEERAKGNILERFSAQQFPDLHSELNLSSLELGDSALYFCASSPRTDIRSYEQYFGPGTRLTVT.

The chain has TRBV10-3 and TRBJ2-1; D not resolved. Germline V gene lookup returns CDR1 ENHRY and CDR2 SYGVKD. CDR3 length: 13 residues. V lost 8 bases and J 3 bases, leaving 11 bases between the germline ends. Here the CDR3 reads CAIWSENYNEQFF. The CDR3 bases are TGTGCCATCTGGTCCGAGAACTACAATGAGCAGTTCTTC.

The chain is built from TRBV29-1 and TRBJ2-5; D remains unclear. Looked up from germline, CDR1 is SQVTM and CDR2 is ANQGSEA. The CDR3 length is 12 residues. Trimming shortened V by 4 bases and J by 5 bases, and 11 bases separated the two germline ends. The CDR3 DNA is TGCAGCGTTGTGGTCCCTAAGGAGACCCAGTACTTC. Its translation is CSVVVPKETQYF.

The rearrangement links TRBV28 to TRBJ2-7; possible D gene TRBD1, 6 bases. The V and J ends lost 7 bases and 4 bases respectively, with 17 bases between them. The CDR3 is 14 amino acids. Germline V lookup: CDR1 MDHEN, CDR2 SYDVKM. Here the CDR3 reads CASTDVPTGYEQYF. The DNA for the CDR3 is TGTGCCAGCACCGATGTCCCGACAGGATACGAGCAGTACTTC.

The chain employs TRBV28 and TRBJ2-1; 9 bases agree with TRBD1. The J segment lost 2 bases and the V segment lost 3 bases, leaving 5 bases of the junction unmatched. The CDR3 length is 16 residues. Germline V CDR1 and CDR2: MDHEN, SYDVKM. The CDR3 region has the DNA TGTGCCAGCAGTTTGCGTACAGGGGGCACCTACAATGAGCAGTTCTTC. It encodes CASSLRTGGTYNEQFF.

CDR3: CSVASSQGPDTQYF. In DNA form, the CDR3 reads TGCAGCGTTGCTTCTTCCCAGGGGCCAGATACGCAGTATTTT. The rearrangement joins TRBV29-1 to TRBJ2-3; tentative D call: TRBD1 (6 bases). With 4 bases removed from V and 4 bases from J, the gap between germline ends came to 15 bases. The length of the CDR3 is 14 residues. Germline V gene data show CDR1 as SQVTM and CDR2 as ANQGSEA.

In its sample, this clone was seen once. V gene TRBV6-5 combines with J gene TRBJ2-4; no definite D call. CDR3 length: 14 amino acids. Trimming cost V 6 bases and J 9 bases, with 18 bases left between them. Germline CDR1 is MNHEY and CDR2 is SVGAGI. The CDR3 here is CASSRPPPRSIQYF. The CDR3 DNA reads as TGTGCCAGCAGCCGTCCCCCTCCCCGGAGCATTCAGTACTTC.

This clone turned up a few times. This chain uses TRBV18 with TRBJ2-2; 9 bases line up with TRBD2. J gave up 6 bases and V 5 bases, and 10 bases lay outside the gene matches. Germline CDR1 and CDR2: KGHSH and LQKENI. This CDR3 is built from 16 residues. CDR3 sequence (DNA): TGTGCCAGCTCATTTTACGTAGCGGGAGAGGCCGGGGAGCTGTTTTTT. As protein: CASSFYVAGEAGELFF.

The chain combines TRBV2 with TRBJ1-1, with D maybe TRBD1 (6 bases). The CDR3 extends over 14 amino acids. With 8 bases removed from V and 1 base from J, the gap between germline ends came to 14 bases. Germline CDR1 SNHLY, CDR2 FYNNEI. The CDR3 protein is CASRYRVGNTEAFF. The CDR3 DNA reads as TGTGCCAGCCGATACAGGGTAGGGAACACTGAAGCTTTCTTT.

The gene calls are TRBV27 and TRBJ1-4; no clear D. Per germline, CDR1 MNHEY and CDR2 SMNVEV (reference sequence). The V gene lost 2 bases and the J gene lost 5 bases, with 9 bases spanning the gap. This CDR3 contains 14 residues. CDR3 loop: CASSLGPTNEKLFF. The CDR3 DNA follows: TGTGCCAGCAGTTTAGGGCCGACGAATGAAAAACTGTTTTTT.

CDR3 bases: TGTGCCAGCAGCTTAGCAGTAGACCGACAGGGGGCCTACGGCTACACCTTC. This gives the protein CASSLAVDRQGAYGYTF. This rearrangement joins TRBV7-2 to TRBJ1-2, with TRBD1 matching 10 bases. The CDR3 covers 17 residues. Losses at the gene ends were 0 bases for V and 8 bases for J; bases not matched to a gene: 12. The V gene's germline CDR1 is SGHTA and CDR2 FQGNSA. The whole variable domain, filled in from reference TRBV7-2 and TRBJ1-2, reads GAGVSQSPSNKVTEKGKDVELRCDPISGHTALYWYRQSLGQGLEFLIYFQGNSAPDKSGLPSDRFSAERTGGSVSTLTIQRTQQEDSAVYLCASSLAVDRQGAYGYTFGSGTRLTVV.

V is TRBV2 and J is TRBJ1-1; tentatively, D is TRBD1 (6 bases). The germline V gene encodes CDR1 SNHLY and CDR2 FYNNEI. The V gene lost 7 bases and the J gene lost 1 base, with 10 bases spanning the gap. The CDR3 is 13 residues long. Here the CDR3 reads CASTLDRNTEAFF. Here the CDR3 DNA reads TGTGCCAGCACCTTGGACAGGAACACTGAAGCTTTCTTT.

This rearrangement joins TRBV5-1 to TRBJ2-6; no reliable D call. V lost 5 bases, J lost 0 bases, and 3 bases lay in between. The CDR3 is 13 amino acids. CDR1 is SGHRS, CDR2 YFSETQ, per germline. CDR3 nucleotides: TGCGCCAGCAGGAGCTCTGGGGCCAACGTCCTGACTTTC. Translated: CASRSSGANVLTF.

V and J are TRBV19 and TRBJ2-5; TRBD1 might be the D (7 bases). Germline V gene data show CDR1 as LNHDA and CDR2 as SQIVND (reference sequence). The CDR3 has 16 amino acids. V lost 6 bases to trimming and J lost 3 bases, with 20 bases between them. The chain's CDR3 is CASSRTGVWGEETQYF. The CDR3 region has the DNA TGTGCCAGTAGCCGAACAGGGGTGTGGGGGGAAGAGACCCAGTACTTC. Drawing the rest from reference TRBV19 and TRBJ2-5, the complete variable domain is DGGITQSPKYLFRKEGQNVTLSCEQNLNHDAMYWYRQDPGQGLRLIYYSQIVNDFQKGDIAEGYSVSREKKESFPLTVTSAQKNPTAFYLCASSRTGVWGEETQYFGPGTRLLVL.

The chain employs TRBV25-1 and TRBJ2-3, with D maybe TRBD1 (6 bases). V lost 7 bases and J 8 bases, leaving 13 bases between the germline ends. CDR1 is MGHDK, CDR2 SYGVNS, per germline. The CDR3 loop spans 12 amino acids. CDR3 sequence reads: CASTLDSSTQYF. CDR3 coding DNA: TGTGCCAGCACCCTGGACAGCTCTACGCAGTATTTT.

The V call is TRBV28, the J call TRBJ2-7; weak D call: TRBD2 (5 bases). Germline V CDR1 and CDR2: MDHEN, SYDVKM. V shed 6 bases and J shed 2 bases, with 14 bases lying between them. This CDR3 has 14 residues. CDR3 nucleotide sequence: TGTGCCAGCAGCGCCCCTTTCGGGGCCTACGAGCAGTACTTC. Protein sequence: CASSAPFGAYEQYF.

This clone has just a few counts. The rearrangement links TRBV5-1 to TRBJ1-6, with a tentative D call TRBD1 (5 bases). This CDR3 is built from 13 residues. Germline assignment: CDR1 SGHRS and CDR2 YFSETQ. V lost 3 bases, J lost 8 bases, and 9 bases lay in between. CDR3 region: CASSYLQDSPLHF. In DNA, the CDR3 is TGCGCCAGCAGCTACCTACAGGATTCACCCCTCCACTTT.

The V call is TRBV7-2, the J call TRBJ2-6; 7 bases are shared with TRBD1. The V gene end was trimmed by 5 bases and the J gene end by 0 bases; junction bases not matched to a gene: 7. Germline CDR1 reads SGHTA; CDR2 reads FQGNSA. This CDR3 region has 17 residues. CDR3 sequence (DNA): TGTGCCAGCAGCCCCGGACAGGCCTTCTCTGGGGCCAACGTCCTGACTTTC. Its protein is CASSPGQAFSGANVLTF.

There are a few counts of this clone. The rearrangement uses TRBV7-2 and TRBJ1-3; 9 positions agree with TRBD1. The germline V gene encodes CDR1 SGHTA and CDR2 FQGNSA. The CDR3 has 17 residues. V shed 1 base and J 3 bases; nucleotides not matched to a gene: 7. CDR3 in DNA: TGTGCCAGCAGCTTAGGGGGACAGGGAATCGGTGGAAACACCATATATTTT. Protein product: CASSLGGQGIGGNTIYF.

The chain joins TRBV4-3 to TRBJ2-1, with TRBD1 matching 11 bases. Germline trimming cut 1 base from V and 8 bases from J; bases unmatched to any gene: 4. CDR1 LGHNA and CDR2 YSLEER come from the germline V gene. The CDR3 totals 15 residues. CDR3 in DNA: TGCGCCAGCAGCCAAGGGGGACAGGGGGTGGATGAGCAGTTCTTC. This encodes CASSQGGQGVDEQFF.

This chain uses TRBV5-1 with TRBJ1-6; TRBD1 agrees at 8 bases. With 4 bases clipped from V and 7 bases from J, the junction kept 4 bases outside the gene matches. Germline V gene lookup returns CDR1 SGHRS and CDR2 YFSETQ. The CDR3 sequence is 14 residues long. CDR3 DNA sequence: TGCGCCAGCAGCGGGGGACAGGAAAATTCACCCCTCCACTTT. Its translation: CASSGGQENSPLHF. The variable domain in full, with the rest retrieved from reference TRBV5-1 and TRBJ1-6, is KAGVTQTPRYLIKTRGQQVTLSCSPISGHRSVSWYQQTPGQGLQFLFEYFSETQRNKGNFPGRFSGRQFSNSRSEMNVSTLELGDSALYLCASSGGQENSPLHFGNGTRLTVT.

CDR3 protein: CASSLDPELTGNTIYF. The CDR3 coding sequence is TGTGCCAGCAGCTTAGACCCGGAGTTGACTGGAAACACCATATATTTT. The chain recombines TRBV7-9 with TRBJ1-3; D not certain. Germline-derived CDR1 and CDR2 are SEHNR and FQNEAQ (reference sequence). The CDR3 contains 16 residues. Trimming removed 1 base from V and 2 bases from J, with 12 bases in between.

This clone was seen just once. A read error may account for a junction end that differs from germline. The DNA for the CDR3 is TGTGCCGTCAGTGACTTCGAGCGGGGACGGGAGCAGTACTTC. Its translation: CAVSDFERGREQYF. The V call is TRBV10-3, the J call TRBJ2-7; 7 nucleotides align to TRBD2. Germline V gene data show CDR1 as ENHRY and CDR2 as SYGVKD. This CDR3 has 14 amino acids.

As DNA, the CDR3 is TGTGCCAGCTCACCATACACAGCCTTCAACTCTGGAAACACCATATATTTT. Residues: CASSPYTAFNSGNTIYF. This chain uses TRBV18 with TRBJ1-3; D not resolved. The germline gives CDR1 KGHSH, CDR2 LQKENI. Trimming removed 2 bases from V and 0 bases from J, with 14 bases in between. This CDR3 comprises 17 residues. Full variable domain (missing parts from reference TRBV18 and TRBJ1-3): NAGVMQNPRHLVRRRGQEARLRCSPMKGHSHVYWYRQLPEEGLKFMVYLQKENIIDESGMPKERFSAEFPKEGPSILRIQQVVRGDSAAYFCASSPYTAFNSGNTIYFGEGSWLTVV.

The chain is built from TRBV5-6 and TRBJ1-5; possibly TRBD1 for D (5 bases). Looked up from germline, CDR1 is SGHDT and CDR2 is YYEEEE. Trimming took 0 bases from V and 8 from J, leaving 18 bases between them. There are 16 residues in the CDR3. The CDR3 here is CASSLGIGQAGKPQHF. CDR3 sequence (DNA): TGTGCCAGCAGCTTGGGTATCGGCCAGGCAGGGAAGCCCCAGCATTTT.

In DNA form, the CDR3 reads TGTGCCAGCAGCTCCCACCCTAGCGGAACCTACGAGCAGTACTTC. Translated: CASSSHPSGTYEQYF. This chain links TRBV28 with TRBJ2-7, with TRBD2 identical over 7 bases. Germline loops: CDR1 MDHEN, CDR2 SYDVKM. The CDR3 runs 15 residues. Trimming removed 6 bases from V and 2 bases from J; junction bases left unmatched: 10.

This chain uses TRBV18 with TRBJ2-5; 8 nucleotides agree with TRBD1. This CDR3 is 14 amino acids long. V lost 6 bases, J lost 5 bases, and 8 bases stayed unmatched. Germline V gene data show CDR1 as KGHSH and CDR2 as LQKENI. The CDR3 is CASSSLQGVETQYF. The CDR3 coding sequence is TGTGCCAGCTCGTCATTACAGGGGGTTGAGACCCAGTACTTC.

This chain uses TRBV7-2 with TRBJ1-6; 7 bases fit TRBD1. J was trimmed by 6 bases and V by 5 bases; bases with no gene match: 19. Germline V gene data show CDR1 as SGHTA and CDR2 as FQGNSA. The CDR3 consists of 19 residues. The DNA of the CDR3 is TGTGCCAGCAGCCGGCCAGGGGATTCAGGGGGAGTGAGTAATTCACCCCTCCACTTT. This translates into CASSRPGDSGGVSNSPLHF.

The rearrangement uses TRBV4-1 and TRBJ2-7, with D tentatively TRBD1 (5 bases). The CDR3 is 14 residues long. In germline, CDR1 is MGHRA, CDR2 YSYEKL. Trimming took off 0 bases at V and 3 bases at J, with 9 bases between the two ends. The CDR3 region is CASSQEGRNYEQYF. Here the CDR3 DNA reads TGCGCCAGCAGCCAAGAGGGGCGGAACTACGAGCAGTACTTC.

This clone was counted only a few times. The chain combines TRBV5-1 with TRBJ2-7; 11 bases line up with TRBD1. V lost 1 base to trimming and J lost 2 bases; unmatched junction nucleotides: 5. There are 16 residues in the CDR3. The germline gives CDR1 SGHRS, CDR2 YFSETQ. For the CDR3, the DNA is TGCGCCAGCAGCTTGCGGACAGGGGGCGATCCCTACGAGCAGTACTTC. Protein sequence: CASSLRTGGDPYEQYF.